The sequence of this T cell receptor beta chain was determined in a study of shared clonotypes between healthy human individuals. TCRdb's table, derived via immunoSEQ multiplex PCR, lists solely in-frame clones and lacks some. The sample carries about 2.3 million clones, around 90% recorded once. Germline CDR1 reads SGHVS; CDR2 reads FQNEAQ. The germline V and J ends were trimmed by 0 bases and 3 bases, with 6 bases remaining between them. This CDR3 has 13 residues. The material sequenced was naive CD4+ T cells from PBMCs. Subset described: CD45RA+ positively selected. J is TRBJ2-7 and V is TRBV7-8; D is ambiguous. This receptor was taken from a man aged 18-30 years in good health. Some clones in this sample may be carry-over from other donors' samples. CDR3 residues: CASSLAAIYEQYF. In DNA form, the CDR3 reads TGTGCCAGCAGCTTAGCGGCTATCTACGAGCAGTACTTC.